The 12 T cell receptor beta chains below were found in one sample sequenced in a study of blood T cell repertoires in COVID-19. Clones were sequenced by immunoSEQ multiplex PCR, and TCRdb holds only the in-frame ones, with some missing. Of approximately 90,000 clones in the sample, over 60% were seen once. Source material: peripheral blood. The receptor set was obtained from a human donor in a cohort sampled during active COVID-19.

The J gene is TRBJ1-1, the V gene TRBV11-2, with TRBD1 as a possible D gene (6 bases). There are 14 residues in the CDR3. The germline gives CDR1 SGHAT, CDR2 FQNNGV. With 1 base removed from V and 4 bases from J, the gap between germline ends came to 10 bases. CDR3 DNA sequence: TGTGCCAGCAGCTTAGGGGGGCTTGCCACTGAAGCTTTCTTT. As protein: CASSLGGLATEAFF.

The CDR3 nucleotides are TGTGCCAGCAACCAGAACCCGCAAAACATTCAGTACTTC. This translates into CASNQNPQNIQYF. V usage is TRBV2 and J usage is TRBJ2-4; D not resolved. V lost 7 bases and J lost 5, with 12 bases in between. The CDR3 has 13 amino acids. Germline-derived CDR1 and CDR2 are SNHLY and FYNNEI.

This clone has only a few counts. This chain uses TRBV27 with TRBJ2-2; D is possibly TRBD1 (6 bases). V lost 5 bases, J lost 5 bases, and 12 bases lay in between. The CDR3 is 14 residues long. Germline CDR1 is MNHEY and CDR2 is SMNVEV (reference sequence). The CDR3 sequence is CASSPDGQTGELFF. The CDR3 DNA is TGTGCCAGCAGTCCCGACGGACAGACCGGGGAGCTGTTTTTT.

CDR3 DNA: TGTGCCAGTAGTACCTGGCGCAGGGCCGGAAACACCATATATTTT. Amino acid sequence: CASSTWRRAGNTIYF. The chain employs TRBV19 and TRBJ1-3; D is possibly TRBD1 (5 bases). V lost 4 bases and J 4 bases, leaving 14 bases between the germline ends. The CDR3 consists of 15 residues. From germline, CDR1 is LNHDA and CDR2 SQIVND (reference sequence).

The chain joins TRBV11-2 to TRBJ2-7; 8 nucleotides agree with TRBD2. Per germline, CDR1 SGHAT and CDR2 FQNNGV. There are 15 residues in the CDR3. The trim removed 7 bases at V and 7 bases at J, leaving 15 bases unmatched. The CDR3 loop is CASIMGGLGPGEQYF. As DNA, the CDR3 is TGTGCCAGCATCATGGGGGGACTAGGACCAGGGGAGCAGTACTTC.

The rearrangement uses TRBV5-1 and TRBJ2-2, with 9 bases fitting TRBD1. Germline CDR1 is SGHRS and CDR2 is YFSETQ. This CDR3 comprises 16 residues. The V gene end was trimmed by 3 bases and the J gene end by 1 base; junction bases not matched to a gene: 4. CDR3 DNA: TGCGCCAGCAGCTCAACAGGGGGCGGGAACACCGGGGAGCTGTTTTTT. As protein: CASSSTGGGNTGELFF.

V and J are TRBV5-1 and TRBJ2-7, with 8 bases aligning to TRBD1. The J segment lost 3 bases and the V segment lost 5 bases, leaving 7 bases of the junction unmatched. The CDR3 loop spans 14 amino acids. The germline gives CDR1 SGHRS, CDR2 YFSETQ. CDR3 sequence (DNA): TGCGCCAGCAGGCCGACAGGGGTCCGCTACGAGCAGTACTTC. Protein: CASRPTGVRYEQYF.

This chain connects TRBV9 to TRBJ2-2, with 8 bases identical to TRBD2. CDR1 and CDR2 (germline): SGDLS, YYNGEE. J gave up 0 bases and V 2 bases, and 15 bases lay outside the gene matches. The CDR3 is 20 amino acids. CDR3 coding DNA: TGTGCCAGCAGCGTTCGGGGGGGGCTAGCGACACCCGCGAACACCGGGGAGCTGTTTTTT. Protein product: CASSVRGGLATPANTGELFF.

This chain links TRBV6-5 with TRBJ2-5; weak D call: TRBD1 (5 bases). Germline CDR1 MNHEY, CDR2 SVGAGI. The CDR3 has 13 residues. The V end lost 6 bases, the J end lost 6 bases, and 14 bases lay between the germline ends. CDR3 sequence reads: CASRDTTGQTQYF. DNA for the CDR3: TGTGCCAGCAGAGACACCACAGGACAGACCCAGTACTTC.

The chain has TRBV27 and TRBJ1-5, with D tentatively TRBD1 (5 bases). The CDR3 is made up of 19 amino acids. Germline CDR1 reads MNHEY; CDR2 reads SMNVEV (reference sequence). V lost 1 base and J lost 0, with 19 bases in between. The CDR3 loop is CASSLYPPGGANSNQPQHF. CDR3 nucleotides: TGTGCCAGCAGTTTATATCCCCCTGGAGGGGCTAATAGCAATCAGCCCCAGCATTTT.

The rearrangement links TRBV18 to TRBJ1-1, with D possibly TRBD1 on 6 matching bases. The germline V gene encodes CDR1 KGHSH and CDR2 LQKENI. The V end lost 5 bases, the J end lost 0 bases, and 13 bases lay between the germline ends. This CDR3 has 15 amino acids. In DNA form, the CDR3 reads TGTGCCAGCTCATCAATACAGGGACTGAACACTGAAGCTTTCTTT. It is translated as CASSSIQGLNTEAFF.

The V call is TRBV20-1, the J call TRBJ2-5; tentatively, D is TRBD2 (6 bases). Per the germline V gene, CDR1 is DFQATT and CDR2 is SNEGSKA (reference sequence). The CDR3 extends over 11 amino acids. The V and J ends lost 5 bases and 6 bases respectively, with 10 bases between them. The DNA for the CDR3 is TGCAGTGCTGCTAGCGCTCAGACCCAGTACTTC. It codes for CSAASAQTQYF.